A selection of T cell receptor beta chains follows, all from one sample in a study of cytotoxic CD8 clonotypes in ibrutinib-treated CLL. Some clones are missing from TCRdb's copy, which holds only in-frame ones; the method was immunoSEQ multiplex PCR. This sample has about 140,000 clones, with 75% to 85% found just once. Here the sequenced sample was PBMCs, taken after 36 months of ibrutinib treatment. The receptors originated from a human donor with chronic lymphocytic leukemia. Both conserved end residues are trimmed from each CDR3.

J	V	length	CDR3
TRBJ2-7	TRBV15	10	ATSTDSYEQY
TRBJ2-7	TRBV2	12	ASSESWGRGEQY
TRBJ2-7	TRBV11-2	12	ASSWYGGVYEQY
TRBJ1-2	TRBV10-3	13	ASGAGPKTNYGYT
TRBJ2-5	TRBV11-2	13	ASSLGFQGGETQY
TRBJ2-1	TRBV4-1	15	ASTSLWTSGRSYEQF
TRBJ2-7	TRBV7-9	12	ASSLVRAPYEQY
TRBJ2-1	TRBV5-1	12	ASRLAVSYNEQF
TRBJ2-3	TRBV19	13	ASRTLAGGFDTQY
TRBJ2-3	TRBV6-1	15	ASSEGLAGASTDTQY
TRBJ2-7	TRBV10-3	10	AISARGYEQY
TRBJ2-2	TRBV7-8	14	ASSPPLGGFTGELF
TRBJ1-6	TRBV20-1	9	SARAGSPLH
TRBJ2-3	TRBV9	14	ASSTGMAIWGDTQY
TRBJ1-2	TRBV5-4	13	ASSLGQGWLGGYT
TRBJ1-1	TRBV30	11	AWSVEGWTEAF
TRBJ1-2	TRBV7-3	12	ASSPTGGHYGYT
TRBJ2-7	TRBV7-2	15	ASSQSSGTMYSYEQY
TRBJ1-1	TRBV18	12	ASSSRQGNTEAF
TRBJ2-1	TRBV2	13	ASTLSGGPYNEQF
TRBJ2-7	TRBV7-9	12	ASSLGGTGAEQY
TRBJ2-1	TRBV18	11	ASSSQGYNEQF
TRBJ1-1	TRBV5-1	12	ASSLVGGWTEAF
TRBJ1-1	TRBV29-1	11	SVGQGWDTEAF
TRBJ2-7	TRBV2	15	ASSEAWGTYQGNEQY
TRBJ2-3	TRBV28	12	AAVGGPTPDTQY
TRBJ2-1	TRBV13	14	ASSLFPGGSYNEQF
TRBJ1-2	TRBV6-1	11	ASSAGQPYGYT
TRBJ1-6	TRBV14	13	ASSQVPGSNSPLH
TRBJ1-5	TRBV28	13	ASSTLRGPNQPQH
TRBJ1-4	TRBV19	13	ASRTRTRLNEKLF